This is a list of T cell receptor beta chains from one sample in a study of blood T cell repertoires in COVID-19. Generated by immunoSEQ multiplex PCR, the TCRdb table keeps only in-frame clones and is missing some. The table has about 130,000 clones, approximately 83% seen once; the top ten hold around 19%. Material: peripheral blood. Every receptor here comes from a woman between 45 and 60 years old who had recovered from COVID-19. Each CDR3 is given with its conserved first and last residue. Fields, in order: J gene, clone size, D gene, V gene, CDR3 protein, CDR3 DNA. The D gene is left open where the match is weak. The listing skips clone size in some rows; elsewhere it reads once, few, many or a size class.

J: TRBJ1-4
size: once
D: NA
V: TRBV12-5
CDR3: CASGLAVGATNEKLFF
DNA: TGTGCTAGTGGTTTAGCGGTCGGAGCAACTAATGAAAAACTGTTTTTT

J: TRBJ2-3
size: few
D: NA
V: TRBV19
CDR3: CASSKGTIERRTDTQYF
DNA: TGTGCCAGTAGCAAAGGGACAATCGAACGACGCACAGATACGCAGTATTTT

J: TRBJ2-5
size: NA
D: NA
V: TRBV2
CDR3: CASSDDWGLGETQYF
DNA: TGTGCCAGCAGTGACGACTGGGGGCTTGGGGAGACCCAGTACTTC

J: TRBJ1-5
size: NA
D: TRBD1
V: TRBV2
CDR3: CASTSTGDTQPQHF
DNA: TGTGCCAGCACCTCGACAGGGGATACTCAGCCCCAGCATTTT

J: TRBJ2-1
size: NA
D: NA
V: TRBV1
CDR3: CTSSPLGTRSSEQFF
DNA: TGCACCAGCAGCCCCCTTGGGACTAGGTCGTCTGAGCAGTTCTTC

J: TRBJ2-3
size: NA
D: NA
V: TRBV5-1
CDR3: CASSLDSPSTDTQYF
DNA: TGCGCCAGCAGCTTGGACAGTCCTAGCACAGATACGCAGTATTTT

J: TRBJ1-1
size: few
D: NA
V: TRBV5-4
CDR3: CASSLDLRTAAQAFF
DNA: TGTGCCAGCAGCTTGGATTTAAGGACAGCAGCCCAAGCTTTCTTT

J: TRBJ2-7
size: NA
D: TRBD1
V: TRBV4-2
CDR3: CASSRGTGSYEQYF
DNA: TGTGCCAGCAGCCGGGGGACAGGGTCCTACGAGCAGTACTTC

J: TRBJ1-2
size: NA
D: NA
V: TRBV5-6
CDR3: CASSTLVLREVNYGYTF
DNA: TGTGCCAGCAGCACCCTTGTCCTCAGGGAGGTCAACTATGGCTACACCTTC

J: TRBJ2-1
size: NA
D: NA
V: TRBV4-3
CDR3: CASSQEEAGGGDEQFF
DNA: TGCGCCAGCAGCCAAGAGGAGGCGGGTGGTGGGGATGAGCAGTTCTTC

J: TRBJ2-5
size: NA
D: TRBD2
V: TRBV30
CDR3: CAWGSGGLQETQYF
DNA: TGTGCCTGGGGTAGCGGGGGACTCCAAGAGACCCAGTACTTC

J: TRBJ2-7
size: NA
D: TRBD2
V: TRBV5-1
CDR3: CASSLGGSGGQYEQYF
DNA: TGCGCCAGCAGCTTGGGAGGTAGCGGGGGCCAATACGAGCAGTACTTC

J: TRBJ1-6
size: NA
D: NA
V: TRBV5-5
CDR3: CASSPRVLLNSPLHF
DNA: TGTGCCAGCAGCCCCCGGGTCCTCCTGAATTCACCCCTCCACTTT

J: TRBJ2-7
size: NA
D: NA
V: TRBV11-1
CDR3: CASSLADQGRYEQYF
DNA: TGTGCCAGCAGCTTAGCGGACCAGGGCCGATACGAGCAGTACTTC

J: TRBJ1-6
size: once
D: NA
V: TRBV13
CDR3: CASSLNTGLNSPLHF
DNA: TGTGCCAGCAGCTTAAACACGGGACTCAATTCACCCCTCCACTTT

J: TRBJ1-2
size: NA
D: TRBD1
V: TRBV19
CDR3: CATGQAPGGYTF
DNA: TGTGCCACTGGACAGGCCCCCGGTGGCTACACCTTC

J: TRBJ1-2
size: NA
D: TRBD1
V: TRBV30
CDR3: CAGQGNYGYTF
DNA: TGTGCCGGACAGGGGAACTATGGCTACACCTTC

J: TRBJ2-1
size: NA
D: NA
V: TRBV25-1
CDR3: CASTRQDYNEQFF
DNA: TGTGCCAGCACGAGACAGGACTACAATGAGCAGTTCTTC

J: TRBJ1-4
size: NA
D: NA
V: TRBV18
CDR3: CASSLGRNEKLFF
DNA: TGTGCCAGCTCCCTCGGCAGGAATGAAAAACTGTTTTTT

J: TRBJ1-1
size: NA
D: NA
V: TRBV11-3
CDR3: CASSPRPPEAFF
DNA: TGTGCCAGCAGCCCGAGGCCCCCTGAAGCTTTCTTT

J: TRBJ2-3
size: NA
D: NA
V: TRBV29-1
CDR3: CSVSVYSPDTQYF
DNA: TGCAGCGTCTCCGTCTACAGCCCAGATACGCAGTATTTT

J: TRBJ2-2
size: NA
D: NA
V: TRBV10-1
CDR3: CASSKDDRYTGELFF
DNA: TGCGCCAGCAGTAAAGATGACAGATACACCGGGGAGCTGTTTTTT

J: TRBJ1-1
size: NA
D: TRBD1
V: TRBV18
CDR3: CASSPGGQGPTEAFF
DNA: TGTGCCAGCTCACCAGGGGGACAGGGCCCCACTGAAGCTTTCTTT